The 29 T cell receptor beta chains below all came from one sample that was sequenced in a study of beta chain features in type 1 diabetes. TCRB transcripts that were expressed got sequenced, as all of the isolated RNA had been reverse transcribed. The repertoire was sequenced with immunoSEQ multiplex PCR; TCRdb's copy has only in-frame clones and lacks some. This sample yields some 140,000 clones, of which nearly 9.5% are seen a single time; 0.68% belongs to the top ten. Sequenced: central memory CD4+ T cells from blood. These receptors all stem from a man aged 18 to 29 in good health.

The chain carries TRBV7-2 and TRBJ2-7, with TRBD1 identical over 8 bases. With 4 bases clipped from V and 5 bases from J, the junction kept 4 bases outside the gene matches. Germline V gene lookup returns CDR1 SGHTA and CDR2 FQGNSA. The CDR3 contains 13 residues. CDR3 sequence: CASSSDRANEQYF. The CDR3 nucleotides are TGTGCCAGCAGCTCGGACAGGGCCAACGAGCAGTACTTC.

In its sample, this clone was seen many times. The chain is built from TRBV23-1 and TRBJ2-7, with 10 bases fitting TRBD1. TRBV23-1 is treated as an ORF (open reading frame) with a function not yet certain. This CDR3 contains 15 residues. Unmatched junction bases numbered 5, after V lost 3 bases and J lost 3 bases. In nucleotides, the CDR3 is TGCGCCAGCAGTCAGTGGGGACAGGGGAACTACGAGCAGTACTTC. Encoded protein: CASSQWGQGNYEQYF.

This clone was picked up a small number of times. This chain links TRBV4-2 with TRBJ1-3; TRBD1 matches at 7 bases. The germline gives CDR1 LGHNA, CDR2 YNFKEQ. This CDR3 has 17 residues. Unmatched junction bases numbered 8, after V lost 3 bases and J lost 0 bases. For the CDR3, the DNA is TGTGCCAGCAGCCAGTACTCGCAGGGGGTCTCTGGAAACACCATATATTTT. Amino acid sequence: CASSQYSQGVSGNTIYF.

The CDR3 here is CASSFRTGNQNYGYTF. The CDR3 region has the DNA TGCGCCAGCAGCTTCAGGACTGGGAATCAAAACTATGGCTACACCTTC. The V and J genes are TRBV4-3 and TRBJ1-2, with D unclear. V shed 5 bases and J shed 2 bases, with 18 bases lying between them. The CDR3 sequence is 16 residues long. Looked up from germline, CDR1 is LGHNA and CDR2 is YSLEER.

The chain uses TRBV7-2 and TRBJ2-5, with D possibly matching TRBD2 (5 bases). CDR1 SGHTA and CDR2 FQGNSA come from the germline V gene. V gave up 5 bases and J gave up 2 bases, with 9 bases separating them. The CDR3 has 13 residues. The CDR3 spells CASSPRVQETQYF. DNA of the CDR3: TGTGCCAGCAGCCCGAGGGTGCAAGAGACCCAGTACTTC.

This clone was counted only a few times. The rearrangement joins TRBV6-5 to TRBJ1-5; D gene unclear. Germline CDR1 MNHEY, CDR2 SVGAGI. V lost 6 bases and J 6 bases, leaving 12 bases between the germline ends. The CDR3 is made up of 13 amino acids. The CDR3 is CASSERAVQPQHF. CDR3 sequence (DNA): TGTGCCAGCAGCGAGCGGGCGGTTCAGCCCCAGCATTTT.

V is TRBV7-2 and J is TRBJ1-6; maybe TRBD1 (5 bases). The CDR3 loop spans 14 amino acids. The germline V gene encodes CDR1 SGHTA and CDR2 FQGNSA. Trimming stripped 5 bases from V and 11 bases from J, with 16 bases between. The CDR3 sequence is CASSPAGGMTPLHF. CDR3 nucleotide sequence: TGTGCCAGCAGCCCGGCGGGGGGGATGACACCCCTCCACTTT.

This clone has a count of ten or more. The chain links TRBV28 to TRBJ2-1, with TRBD2 matching over 9 bases. Looked up from germline, CDR1 is MDHEN and CDR2 is SYDVKM. The CDR3 extends over 14 amino acids. J gave up 6 bases and V 6 bases, and 6 bases lay outside the gene matches. The CDR3 bases are TGTGCCAGCAGCCCTAGCGGGAACACCAATGAGCAGTTCTTC. Protein product: CASSPSGNTNEQFF.

V and J are TRBV28 and TRBJ2-5, with TRBD2 as a possible D gene (6 bases). This CDR3 spans 12 amino acids. The V end lost 7 bases, the J end lost 5 bases, and 11 bases lay between the germline ends. The germline V gene has CDR1 MDHEN and CDR2 SYDVKM. The CDR3 protein is CASMGGGETQYF. CDR3 bases: TGTGCCAGCATGGGTGGGGGGGAGACCCAGTACTTC. The variable domain in full, completed from reference TRBV28 and TRBJ2-5, reads DVKVTQSSRYLVKRTGEKVFLECVQDMDHENMFWYRQDPGLGLRLIYFSYDVKMKEKGDIPEGYSVSREKKERFSLILESASTNQTSMYLCASMGGGETQYFGPGTRLLVL.

J is TRBJ1-2 and V is TRBV9; TRBD1 matches at 8 bases. The V segment lost 6 bases and the J segment 2 bases; nucleotides outside the gene matches: 9. Germline V gene lookup returns CDR1 SGDLS and CDR2 YYNGEE. This CDR3 has 15 amino acids. The CDR3 here is CASTLLGQGNYGYTF. The CDR3 nucleotides are TGTGCCAGCACCCTACTTGGACAGGGAAACTATGGCTACACCTTC.

This clone has a single count. V usage is TRBV10-2 and J usage is TRBJ2-5; TRBD2 aligns across 14 bases. J lost 4 bases, V lost 9 bases, and 16 bases had no gene match. This CDR3 has 18 residues. Germline values: CDR1 WSHSY, CDR2 SAAADI. CDR3 sequence reads: CASSGTSGGAGFPETQYF. The CDR3 bases are TGCGCCAGTAGCGGGACTAGCGGGGGAGCGGGATTTCCAGAGACCCAGTACTTC.

This clone was seen ten or more times. The gene calls are TRBV7-3 and TRBJ2-1; TRBD2 agrees at 7 bases. The J segment lost 5 bases and the V segment lost 4 bases, leaving 8 bases of the junction unmatched. Germline V gene data show CDR1 as SGHTA and CDR2 as FQGTGA. CDR3 size: 15 residues. The CDR3 bases are TGTGCCAGCAGCTCACGTCCGGGGGGTGACAATGAGCAGTTCTTC. Amino acid sequence: CASSSRPGGDNEQFF.

This clone has just a few counts. The V and J genes are TRBV7-6 and TRBJ2-7, with TRBD1 as a possible D gene (6 bases). Trimming cost V 4 bases and J 5 bases, with 18 bases left between them. The CDR3 sequence is 15 residues long. Germline loops: CDR1 SGHVS, CDR2 FNYEAQ. This chain's CDR3 is CASSSSNRVGDEQYF. CDR3 DNA: TGTGCCAGCAGCTCCTCTAACAGGGTAGGGGACGAGCAGTACTTC.

A few counts support this clone. V and J are TRBV7-2 and TRBJ1-2; D gene ambiguous. Trimming left V 5 bases short and J 3 bases short, with 10 bases between. Germline V CDR1 and CDR2: SGHTA, FQGNSA. The CDR3 totals 13 residues. The CDR3 protein is CASSLIEDYGYTF. CDR3 nucleotides: TGTGCCAGCAGCCTCATAGAGGACTATGGCTACACCTTC.

This clone showed up just a few times. CDR3 sequence reads: CASSLGTSPQTQYF. CDR3 nucleotide sequence: TGTGCCAGCAGCCTAGGGACTAGCCCCCAGACCCAGTACTTC. J is TRBJ2-5 and V is TRBV7-2, with TRBD2 identical over 9 bases. CDR3 size: 14 residues. Germline assignment: CDR1 SGHTA and CDR2 FQGNSA. V was clipped by 5 bases and J by 6 bases; unmatched bases: 7. The full variable domain, in which reference TRBV7-2 and TRBJ2-5 provide the parts outside the CDR3, is GAGVSQSPSNKVTEKGKDVELRCDPISGHTALYWYRQSLGQGLEFLIYFQGNSAPDKSGLPSDRFSAERTGGSVSTLTIQRTQQEDSAVYLCASSLGTSPQTQYFGPGTRLLVL.

This chain uses TRBV11-3 with TRBJ2-2; 7 positions match TRBD2. Trimming took 5 bases from V and 4 from J; bases not matched to a gene: 4. CDR3 length: 14 amino acids. The germline V gene has CDR1 SGHNT and CDR2 YENEEA. CDR3 DNA sequence: TGTGCCAGCAGCCTACTAGCGACCACCGGGGAGCTGTTTTTT. Translated, it gives CASSLLATTGELFF.

This clone was seen ten or more times. The chain uses TRBV5-4 and TRBJ1-4, with TRBD1 matching 7 bases. Per the germline V gene, CDR1 is SGHNT and CDR2 is YYREEE (reference sequence). CDR3 size: 11 residues. The CDR3 loop is CAWQGDEKLFF. For the CDR3, the DNA is TGTGCGTGGCAGGGGGATGAAAAACTGTTTTTT.

This rearrangement joins TRBV6-6 to TRBJ2-3, with 7 bases that match TRBD2. This CDR3 has 13 amino acids. Trimming at V came to 5 bases and at J to 6 bases, leaving 5 bases not matched to a gene. Germline CDR1 is MNHNY and CDR2 is SVGAGI (reference sequence). The CDR3 loop is CASSTSGADTQYF. The CDR3 DNA sequence: TGTGCCAGCAGTACCAGCGGGGCGGATACGCAGTATTTT.

This clone has only a few counts. The V and J genes are TRBV28 and TRBJ2-1; 12 bases map to TRBD2. The CDR3 sequence is 15 residues long. Looked up from germline, CDR1 is MDHEN and CDR2 is SYDVKM. The J segment lost 6 bases and the V segment lost 5 bases, leaving 5 bases of the junction unmatched. Here the CDR3 DNA reads TGTGCCAGCAGTCAGGGACTAGCGGGTACCAATGAGCAGTTCTTC. Amino acids: CASSQGLAGTNEQFF.

The table lists this clone with a few counts. The chain couples TRBV28 to TRBJ2-5; the match to TRBD2 covers 11 bases. Germline CDR1 MDHEN, CDR2 SYDVKM. The CDR3 contains 12 residues. V shed 8 bases and J 11 bases; nucleotides not matched to a gene: 7. CDR3 in amino acids: CASGRLAGTQYF. DNA of the CDR3: TGTGCCAGCGGAAGACTAGCGGGGACACAGTACTTC.

This clone appeared a few times. This chain links TRBV7-2 with TRBJ2-5; D remains ambiguous. The CDR3 is 13 amino acids. Trimming left V 4 bases short and J 9 bases short, with 15 bases between. Germline CDR1 and CDR2: SGHTA and FQGNSA. CDR3 region: CASSSPLRRAQYF. The CDR3 coding sequence is TGTGCCAGCAGCTCCCCGCTCCGTCGGGCCCAGTACTTC.

This chain connects TRBV7-2 to TRBJ1-2; D is unresolved. The V and J ends lost 5 bases and 3 bases respectively, with 25 bases between them. The CDR3 extends over 18 amino acids. Per germline, CDR1 SGHTA and CDR2 FQGNSA. The CDR3 DNA reads TGTGCCAGCAGCCCCAGAGATGGAGGGAGGAGGGCAGACTATGGCTACACCTTC. It codes for CASSPRDGGRRADYGYTF.

This clone was seen many times. J is TRBJ2-1 and V is TRBV18; 10 bases line up with TRBD1. Trimming cost V 5 bases and J 10 bases; bases outside gene matches: 5. Germline V CDR1 and CDR2: KGHSH, LQKENI. The CDR3 has 13 amino acids. The CDR3 sequence: CASSAGQGLEQFF. The CDR3 DNA reads TGTGCCAGCTCAGCGGGACAGGGGTTGGAGCAGTTCTTC.

The gene calls are TRBV28 and TRBJ1-2, with 8 bases matching TRBD1. From germline, CDR1 is MDHEN and CDR2 SYDVKM. V shed 5 bases and J 7 bases; nucleotides not matched to a gene: 9. The CDR3 sequence is 14 residues long. In DNA form, the CDR3 reads TGTGCCAGCAGTACAACCAGGGGGCCTTTTGGCTACACCTTC. Protein sequence: CASSTTRGPFGYTF.

This clone was seen at least ten times. The CDR3 is CASSDMRANYGYTF. As DNA, the CDR3 is TGTGCCAGCAGCGATATGAGGGCTAACTATGGCTACACCTTC. The chain combines TRBV9 with TRBJ1-2; D is ambiguous. Trimming stripped 3 bases from V and 0 bases from J, with 9 bases between. The CDR3 contains 14 residues. Germline CDR1 and CDR2: SGDLS and YYNGEE.

This clone was detected a few times. The gene calls are TRBV2 and TRBJ1-2; TRBD1 matches 12 bases. The CDR3 is 15 residues long. CDR1 and CDR2 from the germline V gene are SNHLY and FYNNEI. The J segment lost 2 bases and the V segment lost 5 bases, leaving 3 bases of the junction unmatched. The CDR3 is CASSMGQGANYGYTF. The DNA of the CDR3 is TGTGCCAGCAGTATGGGACAGGGGGCCAACTATGGCTACACCTTC.

This chain uses TRBV30 with TRBJ1-2; tentatively, D is TRBD1 (6 bases). V was cut by 4 bases and J by 3 bases, with 18 bases left in between. Germline V gene lookup returns CDR1 GTSNPN and CDR2 SVGIG (reference sequence). This CDR3 has 15 residues. CDR3 in DNA: TGTGCCTGGAATTACATCGGGGGGCGGGACTATGGCTACACCTTC. Translating it yields CAWNYIGGRDYGYTF.

This sequence joins TRBV6-6 and TRBJ2-6, with 7 bases that match TRBD2. The CDR3 spans 15 residues. After removal of 6 bases from V and 2 bases from J, the junction contained 4 bases not matched to a gene. Germline V CDR1 and CDR2: MNHNY, SVGAGI (reference sequence). As DNA, the CDR3 is TGTGCCAGCAGCCCCCGGGAGGCTGGGGCCAACGTCCTGACTTTC. Translation gives CASSPREAGANVLTF.

The chain joins TRBV30 to TRBJ1-2; 7 bases line up with TRBD1. V gave up 3 bases and J gave up 2 bases; unmatched junction bases: 9. The CDR3 consists of 15 residues. Germline V lookup: CDR1 GTSNPN, CDR2 SVGIG (reference sequence). CDR3: CAWRATGALNYGYTF. CDR3 sequence (DNA): TGTGCCTGGAGGGCCACAGGGGCGCTCAACTATGGCTACACCTTC.